This T cell receptor (beta chain) stems from a study of cytomegalovirus exposure and HLA in healthy donors. Use of 60 Vbeta and 13 Jbeta primers characterized the PCR. Generated by immunoSEQ multiplex PCR, the TCRdb table keeps only in-frame clones and is missing some. This sample carries 140,000 to 150,000 clones, roughly three fifths of them seen once, and the ten largest clones take 1.8%. This clonotype was obtained from a male donor in good health and CMV-seronegative. What was sequenced was PBMCs.

CDR3 DNA sequence: TGTGCCAGCAGCTCCCAGGGGTGGGGGGGGACTGAAGCTTTCTTT. Residues: CASSSQGWGGTEAFF. The J gene is TRBJ1-1, the V gene TRBV7-3, with D possibly TRBD1 on 6 matching bases. The CDR3 covers 15 residues. The V gene lost 4 bases and the J gene lost 5 bases, with 17 bases spanning the gap. Germline V gene lookup returns CDR1 SGHTA and CDR2 FQGTGA.